This T cell receptor (beta chain) was found in a study of metastatic and nonmetastatic thyroid tumors (dated by TCRdb to the early 2020s). For context, the study as a whole: The researchers compared repertoires between peripheral blood samples and tumor or nodule tissue samples from patients with malignant or benign thyroid disease. Here is what the overall study found, with its caveats: TCR beta diversity was reported as significantly higher in malignant tumors than in benign nodules, in both blood and tumor samples.

Library construction relied on PCR. Sequencing instrument: Illumina HiSeq 4000. High-throughput sequencing was used to profile the TCR beta-chain CDR3 region of every patient. The study's own analysis went as follows. CDR3 differences across clinicopathological groups were used to build a classifier for discriminating distant-metastatic papillary thyroid cancer patients. The Shannon index was used to measure repertoire diversity, and the Morisita-Horn index was used to measure how similar tumor and blood repertoires were. TCRdb reworked the public reads: Q25 trimming with fastp, MiXCR clone assembly, productive beta chains retained. TCRdb, not the original authors, processed these V and J calls. The sample table contains 15,000 or so clones; only one count was recorded for roughly 13% of them. The ten top clones hold about 30% of the sample. This clone was seen repeatedly, ten times or more. No cognate antigen has been identified for it. No base-level quality is on record; no much larger clone is a single base apart.

No patient had received any treatment before thyroid surgery. Patient clinical samples collected from about 2011 to 2019 were retrospectively analysed using T-cell receptor beta sequencing. Spanning cysteine to phenylalanine, the CDR3 consists of 14 amino acids. The only DNA kept is the CDR3, 42 bases in frame from the first base. CDR1 and CDR2, per the germline V gene (reference sequence), are DFQATT and SNEGSKA. Germline trimming: 5 bases from V, 7 bases from J; junction bases outside gene matches: 8. The chain was built from TRBV20-1 and TRBJ1-6; 7 central bases correspond to TRBD1. Sample: blood. This receptor was taken from a female donor with papillary thyroid cancer or a benign thyroid nodule (not recorded which). Some clones in this sample may be carry-over from other donors' samples. The base sequence is TGCAGTGCTGGGGCGACAGGGCCCAATTCACCCCTCCACTTT. The translation is CSAGATGPNSPLHF.